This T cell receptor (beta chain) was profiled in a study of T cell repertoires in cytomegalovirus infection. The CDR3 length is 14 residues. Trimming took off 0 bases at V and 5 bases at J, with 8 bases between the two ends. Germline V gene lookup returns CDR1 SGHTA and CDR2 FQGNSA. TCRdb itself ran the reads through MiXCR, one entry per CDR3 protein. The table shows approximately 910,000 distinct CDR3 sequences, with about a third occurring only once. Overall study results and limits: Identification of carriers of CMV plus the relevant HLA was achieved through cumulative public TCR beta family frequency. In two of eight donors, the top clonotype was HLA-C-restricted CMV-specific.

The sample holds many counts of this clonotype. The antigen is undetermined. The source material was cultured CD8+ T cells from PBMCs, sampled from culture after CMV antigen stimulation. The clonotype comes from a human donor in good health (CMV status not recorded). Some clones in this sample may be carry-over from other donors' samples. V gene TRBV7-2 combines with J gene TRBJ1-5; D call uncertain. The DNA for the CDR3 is TGTGCCAGCAGCTTAGCGGACGATTATCAGCCCCAGCATTTT. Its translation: CASSLADDYQPQHF.